Below, 16 T cell receptor beta chains from the same sample are listed, as sequenced in a study of cytomegalovirus exposure and HLA in healthy donors. With 60 Vbeta and 13 Jbeta primers, the PCR was carried out. Here immunoSEQ multiplex PCR was the method, and the copy in TCRdb shows in-frame clones only, minus some. The table lists 200,000 or so clones, nearly 80% of them singletons. The sample consisted of PBMCs. The receptor set was obtained from a young man in good health and CMV-seronegative.

This chain uses TRBV5-1 with TRBJ1-4, with 8 bases lining up with TRBD1. V lost 2 bases, J lost 8 bases, and 5 bases stayed unmatched. Germline values: CDR1 SGHRS, CDR2 YFSETQ. The CDR3 is 14 residues long. The chain's CDR3 is CASSFRGPGEKLFF. The CDR3 nucleotides read TGCGCCAGCAGCTTCAGGGGGCCGGGGGAAAAACTGTTTTTT.

V gene TRBV4-2 combines with J gene TRBJ2-3, with 13 bases matching TRBD2. The germline CDR1 and CDR2 sequences are LGHNA and YNFKEQ. J lost 3 bases, V lost 1 base, and 10 bases had no gene match. The CDR3 has 19 residues. CDR3 sequence (DNA): TGTGCCAGCAGCCAAGTTGCCACTAGCGGGGGGGCCGGGACAGATACGCAGTATTTT. Amino acid sequence: CASSQVATSGGAGTDTQYF.

The rearrangement joins TRBV6-1 to TRBJ2-1, with D possibly TRBD2 on 6 matching bases. The V and J ends lost 4 bases and 0 bases respectively, with 16 bases between them. The CDR3 sequence is 17 residues long. Looked up from germline, CDR1 is MNHNS and CDR2 is SASEGT. CDR3 DNA sequence: TGTGCCAGCAGTGTTAGTATAGCGGCGAGCTCCTACAATGAGCAGTTCTTC. It yields the protein CASSVSIAASSYNEQFF.

This clone has just a few counts. This sequence joins TRBV6-5 and TRBJ1-4; no definite D call. Looked up from germline, CDR1 is MNHEY and CDR2 is SVGAGI. The CDR3 extends over 13 amino acids. Trimming removed 5 bases at V and 4 bases at J, with 8 bases between. The CDR3 nucleotides read TGTGCCAGCAGTAAACGGGGTAATGAAAAACTGTTTTTT. This encodes CASSKRGNEKLFF.

The J gene is TRBJ2-7, the V gene TRBV5-4; 9 bases are shared with TRBD1. The germline CDR1 and CDR2 sequences are SGHNT and YYREEE (reference sequence). The V gene end was trimmed by 4 bases and the J gene end by 2 bases; junction bases not matched to a gene: 4. This CDR3 region has 14 residues. CDR3 protein: CASSVGTGPYEQYF. The CDR3 region has the DNA TGTGCCAGCAGCGTTGGGACAGGGCCCTACGAGCAGTACTTC.

The J gene is TRBJ1-6, the V gene TRBV30, with 8 bases matching TRBD1. The germline V gene has CDR1 GTSNPN and CDR2 SVGIG (reference sequence). With V trimmed by 6 bases and J by 8 bases, 6 bases remained unmatched. This CDR3 has 13 residues. The DNA of the CDR3 is TGTGCCTGCACGAAGACAGGGGATTCACCCCTCCACTTT. Translated, it gives CACTKTGDSPLHF.

There are a few counts of this clone. The chain employs TRBV6-5 and TRBJ2-2; 7 nucleotides align to TRBD2. Germline V gene data show CDR1 as MNHEY and CDR2 as SVGAGI. V shed 3 bases and J 1 base; nucleotides not matched to a gene: 2. The CDR3 covers 15 residues. CDR3 coding DNA: TGTGCCAGCAGTTATTTAGCGGGGAACACCGGGGAGCTGTTTTTT. This translates into CASSYLAGNTGELFF.

The count of this clone is one. The gene calls are TRBV28 and TRBJ2-3, with 7 bases aligning to TRBD2. This CDR3 is built from 15 residues. V lost 6 bases to trimming and J lost 0 bases; unmatched junction nucleotides: 6. Germline CDR1 reads MDHEN; CDR2 reads SYDVKM. The CDR3 loop is CASSRGDGSTDTQYF. The CDR3 coding sequence is TGTGCCAGCAGCCGGGGGGACGGGAGCACAGATACGCAGTATTTT.

CDR3 loop: CASSVDSSNQPQHF. The CDR3 DNA follows: TGTGCCAGCAGCGTGGACAGCAGCAATCAGCCCCAGCATTTT. The V and J genes are TRBV5-4 and TRBJ1-5; tentative D call: TRBD1 (6 bases). CDR1 and CDR2 (germline): SGHNT, YYREEE (reference sequence). The CDR3 runs to 14 residues. The V and J ends lost 4 bases and 1 base respectively, with 9 bases between them.

This clone has just one count. The chain couples TRBV13 to TRBJ1-2, with TRBD1 matching 7 bases. J was trimmed by 2 bases and V by 10 bases; bases with no gene match: 13. This CDR3 has 15 residues. The V gene's germline CDR1 is PRHDT and CDR2 FYEKMQ (reference sequence). The CDR3 is CANEGGVPGNYGYTF. DNA for the CDR3: TGTGCCAATGAAGGGGGCGTACCGGGCAACTATGGCTACACCTTC.

The chain employs TRBV19 and TRBJ2-3; D perhaps matches TRBD1 (6 bases). The CDR3 runs to 13 residues. Deletions cut 5 bases from V and 4 bases from J, with 10 bases between. Germline CDR1 reads LNHDA; CDR2 reads SQIVND (reference sequence). The CDR3 nucleotides read TGTGCCAGTAGTCCTCAGGGGCCAGATACGCAGTATTTT. Translation: CASSPQGPDTQYF.

Comments on this clone: One end of the junction is discordant with germline, which a read error may explain. This chain uses TRBV4-2 with TRBJ2-7, with D tentatively TRBD2 (5 bases). Germline V gene data show CDR1 as LGHNA and CDR2 as YNFKEQ. The CDR3 has 15 residues. CDR3 sequence: CASSPSEAVSYERYF. The CDR3 coding sequence is TGTGCCAGCAGCCCATCGGAAGCGGTTAGCTACGAGCGGTACTTC.

Only one count was recorded for this clone. The chain couples TRBV5-1 to TRBJ2-2; 10 bases are a match to TRBD2. This CDR3 is built from 16 residues. The trim removed 4 bases at V and 2 bases at J, leaving 5 bases unmatched. Per germline, CDR1 SGHRS and CDR2 YFSETQ. The CDR3 DNA reads TGCGCCAGCAGCCAAGGACTAGCGGATAACACCGGGGAGCTGTTTTTT. Protein sequence: CASSQGLADNTGELFF.

The rearrangement joins TRBV28 to TRBJ2-3, with 9 bases identical to TRBD2. The V gene's germline CDR1 is MDHEN and CDR2 SYDVKM. V lost 2 bases, J lost 2 bases, and 5 bases stayed unmatched. The CDR3 is 16 residues long. Written as DNA, the CDR3 is TGTGCCAGCAGTTTAGCGGGAGGGATTTTCACAGATACGCAGTATTTT. This gives the protein CASSLAGGIFTDTQYF.

This chain links TRBV4-2 with TRBJ1-1; 7 nucleotides align to TRBD1. This CDR3 spans 16 amino acids. The ends lost 5 bases at V and 3 bases at J; junction bases unmatched: 12. Germline V CDR1 and CDR2: LGHNA, YNFKEQ. In DNA form, the CDR3 reads TGTGCCAGCAGCTCCGCCGGGGGTACAGGGGACACTGAAGCTTTCTTT. Protein product: CASSSAGGTGDTEAFF.

This chain connects TRBV6-5 to TRBJ2-1, with 14 bases that match TRBD2. The CDR3 covers 13 residues. Per germline, CDR1 MNHEY and CDR2 SVGAGI. V shed 7 bases and J 9 bases; nucleotides not matched to a gene: 2. The CDR3: CASKGLAGVEQFF. CDR3 nucleotides: TGTGCCAGCAAGGGACTAGCGGGGGTTGAGCAGTTCTTC.